The text below deals with one T cell receptor beta chain. Its antigen is not identified. The repertoire was sequenced with immunoSEQ multiplex PCR; TCRdb's copy has only in-frame clones and lacks some. The repertoire includes 190,000 or so clones, more than 85% of them detected once, and roughly 3.5% sits in the top ten. CDR1 and CDR2 (germline): MDHEN, SYDVKM. The CDR3 length is 11 residues. V shed 6 bases and J shed 3 bases, with 6 bases lying between them. The data derive from a study of T cell responses to AZD1222 COVID-19 vaccine. Whole-study findings and limits: Clonal diversity was possibly underestimated, and white British individuals and females predominated among donors. Reportedly, nearly half the spike-specific TCRs target unmutated variant regions. Repertoires were obtained only post-peak T cell response.

The sequence was obtained from an adult who received the AZD1222 COVID-19 vaccine. The chain joins TRBV28 to TRBJ2-7; D gene ambiguous. Sequenced material: peripheral blood, taken 28 days after the second AZD1222 dose. The CDR3 loop reads CASRTNYEQYF. DNA of the CDR3: TGTGCCAGCAGGACAAACTACGAGCAGTACTTC. Together with reference TRBV28 and TRBJ2-7, the CDR3 gives the full variable domain: DVKVTQSSRYLVKRTGEKVFLECVQDMDHENMFWYRQDPGLGLRLIYFSYDVKMKEKGDIPEGYSVSREKKERFSLILESASTNQTSMYLCASRTNYEQYFGPGTRLTVT.